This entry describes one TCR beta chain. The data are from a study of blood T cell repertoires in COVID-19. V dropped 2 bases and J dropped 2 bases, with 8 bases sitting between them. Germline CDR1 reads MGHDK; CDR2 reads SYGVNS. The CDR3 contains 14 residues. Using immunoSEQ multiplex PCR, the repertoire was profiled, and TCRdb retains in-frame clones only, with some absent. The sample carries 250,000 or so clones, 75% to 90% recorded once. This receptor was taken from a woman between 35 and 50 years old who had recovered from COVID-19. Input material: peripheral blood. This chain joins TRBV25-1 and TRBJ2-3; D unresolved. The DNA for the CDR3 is TGTGCCAGCAGTGAAAGTAGTGTCACAGATACGCAGTATTTT. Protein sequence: CASSESSVTDTQYF.